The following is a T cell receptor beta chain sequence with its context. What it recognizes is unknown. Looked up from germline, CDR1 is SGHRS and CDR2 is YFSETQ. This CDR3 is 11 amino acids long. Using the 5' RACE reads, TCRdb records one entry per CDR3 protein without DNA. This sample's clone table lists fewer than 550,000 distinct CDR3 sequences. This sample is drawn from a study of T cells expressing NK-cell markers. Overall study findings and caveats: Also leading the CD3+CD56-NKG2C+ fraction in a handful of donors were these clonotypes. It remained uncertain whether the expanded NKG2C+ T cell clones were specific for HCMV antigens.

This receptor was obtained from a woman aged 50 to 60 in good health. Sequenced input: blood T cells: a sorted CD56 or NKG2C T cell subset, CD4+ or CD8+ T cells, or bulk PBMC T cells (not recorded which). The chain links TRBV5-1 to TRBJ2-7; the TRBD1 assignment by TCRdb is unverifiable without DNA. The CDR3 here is CASSAGQGAYF.